The T cell receptor (beta chain) under discussion was sequenced for a study of shared clonotypes between healthy human individuals. General observations from the study: The donor pool, a small one, limited the genetic and exposure-history diversity represented. Sequencing depth was expected to affect clonotype sharing among donors.

A note on this clone: The target antigen is unknown.

Profiled with immunoSEQ multiplex PCR; TCRdb holds only in-frame clones, not every one. The sample carries hundreds of thousands of clones, over 65% recorded once. Germline V gene data show CDR1 as LGHNA and CDR2 as YNFKEQ. The CDR3 spans 14 residues. Trimming cost V 4 bases and J 2 bases, with 12 bases left between them. The sequence derives from a woman aged 30 to 39 in good health. The sequencing sample was made of memory CD4+ T cells sorted from blood. Subset of the sample: CD45RA-negative fraction. The chain carries TRBV4-2 and TRBJ2-7; D assignment may be TRBD1 or TRBD2 (5 bases each). Here the CDR3 DNA reads TGTGCCAGCAGCCTCGGGACGGAAGCCTACGAGCAGTACTTC. It encodes CASSLGTEAYEQYF.